This T cell receptor (beta chain) was observed in a study of OX40 agonist ivuxolimab in advanced cancers. Germline V gene sequence: CDR1 SGHVS, CDR2 FQNEAQ. V shed 5 bases, J shed 2 bases, and the junction held 9 bases outside the gene matches. The CDR3 contains 16 residues. Clones were read by immunoSEQ multiplex PCR, and TCRdb kept only the in-frame ones, dropping some. The table includes 65,000 to 95,000 clones, 86% detected once. This sample comprised CD4+ or CD8+ T cells sorted from blood, obtained in a trial of the OX40 agonist ivuxolimab. The sequence was collected from an adult with an advanced solid tumor such as melanoma, head and neck, liver or kidney cancer. This sequence joins TRBV7-8 and TRBJ2-4; TRBD1 agrees at 7 bases. The CDR3 DNA sequence: TGTGCCAGCAGCGCTTCGTACAGGGGACCCAAAAACATTCAGTACTTC. It codes for CASSASYRGPKNIQYF. Full variable domain (outside the CDR3, taken from reference TRBV7-8 and TRBJ2-4): GAGVSQSPRYKVAKRGQDVALRCDPISGHVSLFWYQQALGQGPEFLTYFQNEAQLDKSGLPSDRFFAERPEGSVSTLKIQRTQQEDSAVYLCASSASYRGPKNIQYFGAGTRLSVL.